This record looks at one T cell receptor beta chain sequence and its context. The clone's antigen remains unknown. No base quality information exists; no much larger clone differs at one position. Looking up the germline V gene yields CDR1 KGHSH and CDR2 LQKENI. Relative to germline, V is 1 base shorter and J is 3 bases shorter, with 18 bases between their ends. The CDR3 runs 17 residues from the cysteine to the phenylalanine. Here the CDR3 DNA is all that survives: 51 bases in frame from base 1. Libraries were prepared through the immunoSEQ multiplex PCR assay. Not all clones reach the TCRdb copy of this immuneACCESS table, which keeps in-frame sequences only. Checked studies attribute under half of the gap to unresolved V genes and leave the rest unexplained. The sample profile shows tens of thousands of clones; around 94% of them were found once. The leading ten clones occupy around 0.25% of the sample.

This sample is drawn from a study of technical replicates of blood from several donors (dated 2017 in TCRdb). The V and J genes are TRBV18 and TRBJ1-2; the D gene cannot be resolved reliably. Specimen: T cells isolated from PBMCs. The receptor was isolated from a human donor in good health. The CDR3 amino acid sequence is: CASSPRAGSELDYGYTF. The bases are TGTGCCAGCTCACCACGGGCTGGGAGTGAGCTGGACTATGGCTACACCTTC.